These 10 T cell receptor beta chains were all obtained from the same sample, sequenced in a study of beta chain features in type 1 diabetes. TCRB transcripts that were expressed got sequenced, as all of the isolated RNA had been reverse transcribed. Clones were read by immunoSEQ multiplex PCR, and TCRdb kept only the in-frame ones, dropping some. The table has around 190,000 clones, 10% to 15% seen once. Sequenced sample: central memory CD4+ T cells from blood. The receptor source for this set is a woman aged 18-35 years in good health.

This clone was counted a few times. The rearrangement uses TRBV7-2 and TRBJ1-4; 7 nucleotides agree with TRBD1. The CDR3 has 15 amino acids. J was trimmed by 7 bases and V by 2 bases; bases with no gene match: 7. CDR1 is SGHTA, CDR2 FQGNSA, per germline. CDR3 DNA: TGTGCCAGCAGCTTATCAAGGGGGCCGGGTGAAAAACTGTTTTTT. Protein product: CASSLSRGPGEKLFF.

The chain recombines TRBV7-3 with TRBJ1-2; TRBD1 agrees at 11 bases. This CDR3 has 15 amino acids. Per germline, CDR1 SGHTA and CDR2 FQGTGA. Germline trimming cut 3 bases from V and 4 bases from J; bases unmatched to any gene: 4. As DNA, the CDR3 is TGTGCCAGCAGCTTGGGGACAGGGGGAACCTATGGCTACACCTTC. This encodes CASSLGTGGTYGYTF.

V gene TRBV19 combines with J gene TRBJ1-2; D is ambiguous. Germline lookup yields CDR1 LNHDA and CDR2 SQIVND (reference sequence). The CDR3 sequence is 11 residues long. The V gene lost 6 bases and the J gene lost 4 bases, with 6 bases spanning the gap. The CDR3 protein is CASSRLYGYTF. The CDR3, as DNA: TGTGCCAGTAGCCGACTCTATGGCTACACCTTC.

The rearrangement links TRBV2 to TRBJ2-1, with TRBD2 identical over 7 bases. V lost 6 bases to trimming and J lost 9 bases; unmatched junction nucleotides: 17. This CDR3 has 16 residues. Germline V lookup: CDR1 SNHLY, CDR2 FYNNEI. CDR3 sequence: CASSKGKFTSDVEQFF. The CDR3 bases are TGTGCCAGCAGCAAAGGGAAATTTACTAGCGACGTTGAGCAGTTCTTC.

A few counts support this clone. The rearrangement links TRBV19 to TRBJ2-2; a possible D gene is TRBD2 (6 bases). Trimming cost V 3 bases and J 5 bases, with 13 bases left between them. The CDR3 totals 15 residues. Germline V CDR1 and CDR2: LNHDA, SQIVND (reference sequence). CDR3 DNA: TGTGCCAGTAGTATGGAGGGGATGTTTACCGGGGAGCTGTTTTTT. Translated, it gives CASSMEGMFTGELFF.

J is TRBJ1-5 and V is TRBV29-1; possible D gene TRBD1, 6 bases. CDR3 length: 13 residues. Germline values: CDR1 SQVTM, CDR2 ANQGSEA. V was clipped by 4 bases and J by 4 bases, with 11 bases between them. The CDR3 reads CSVAQGQNQPQHF. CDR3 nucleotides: TGCAGCGTTGCTCAGGGACAAAATCAGCCCCAGCATTTT.

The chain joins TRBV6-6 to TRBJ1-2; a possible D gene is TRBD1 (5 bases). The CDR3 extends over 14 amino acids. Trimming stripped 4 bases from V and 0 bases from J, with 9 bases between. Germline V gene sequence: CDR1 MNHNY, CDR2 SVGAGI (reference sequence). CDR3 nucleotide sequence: TGTGCCAGCAGTTTGCAGGGCCCTAACTATGGCTACACCTTC. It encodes CASSLQGPNYGYTF.

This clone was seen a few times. As DNA, the CDR3 is TGTGCCAGCAGCACTCGACTAGCCACAGATACGCAGTATTTT. This encodes CASSTRLATDTQYF. V is TRBV5-4 and J is TRBJ2-3, with TRBD2 matching over 7 bases. The trim removed 4 bases at V and 2 bases at J, leaving 4 bases unmatched. The germline gives CDR1 SGHNT, CDR2 YYREEE (reference sequence). CDR3 length: 14 residues.

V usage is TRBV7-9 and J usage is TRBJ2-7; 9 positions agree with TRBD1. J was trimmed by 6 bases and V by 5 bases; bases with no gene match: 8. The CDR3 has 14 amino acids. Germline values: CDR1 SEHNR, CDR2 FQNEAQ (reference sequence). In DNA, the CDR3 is TGTGCCAGCAGCACCGGGACAGGGTTTTCCGAGCAGTACTTC. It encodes CASSTGTGFSEQYF. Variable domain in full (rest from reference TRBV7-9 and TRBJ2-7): DTGVSQNPRHKITKRGQNVTFRCDPISEHNRLYWYRQTLGQGPEFLTYFQNEAQLEKSRLLSDRFSAERPKGSFSTLEIQRTEQGDSAMYLCASSTGTGFSEQYFGPGTRLTVT.

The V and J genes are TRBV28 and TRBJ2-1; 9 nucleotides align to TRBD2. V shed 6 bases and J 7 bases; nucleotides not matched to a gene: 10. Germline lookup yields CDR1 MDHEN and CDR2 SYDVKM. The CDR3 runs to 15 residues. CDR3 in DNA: TGTGCCAGCAGCCCCACTAGCGGGCTCGGGAATGAGCAGTTCTTC. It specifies CASSPTSGLGNEQFF. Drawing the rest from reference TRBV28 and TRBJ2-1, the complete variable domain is DVKVTQSSRYLVKRTGEKVFLECVQDMDHENMFWYRQDPGLGLRLIYFSYDVKMKEKGDIPEGYSVSREKKERFSLILESASTNQTSMYLCASSPTSGLGNEQFFGPGTRLTVL.